This T cell receptor beta chain is from a study of identical twins. Notes on the study in general: Researchers caution that invariant MAIT and iNKT cells could partly confound zero-insertion analyses. For out-of-frame alpha sequences shared by twins, low generation probability was in excess.

There were only healthy Caucasians among the donors. Each cDNA held unique molecular identifiers, and template switching gave it a universal primer site. TCRdb re-derived calls from the 5' RACE reads in MiXCR, one entry per CDR3 protein. The table includes 500,000 or so distinct CDR3 sequences, 13% to 15% detected once. As regards this clonotype: What it binds is unknown.

The germline gives CDR1 SGHDT, CDR2 YYEEEE. V was cut by 4 bases and J by 6 bases, with 23 bases left in between. This CDR3 has 16 residues. The same data also went into a second study, on yellow fever vaccine responses in identical twins.

Sequencing used CD4+ T cells sorted from blood. The V call is TRBV5-6, the J call TRBJ2-7; D possibly matches TRBD1 or TRBD2 (5 bases each). The TCR was taken from a woman aged 18-35 years in good health. CDR3 nucleotides: TGTGCCAGCAGCCGGGACCCGGCGTATTTCTCTGGCGAGCAGTACTTC. It specifies CASSRDPAYFSGEQYF.